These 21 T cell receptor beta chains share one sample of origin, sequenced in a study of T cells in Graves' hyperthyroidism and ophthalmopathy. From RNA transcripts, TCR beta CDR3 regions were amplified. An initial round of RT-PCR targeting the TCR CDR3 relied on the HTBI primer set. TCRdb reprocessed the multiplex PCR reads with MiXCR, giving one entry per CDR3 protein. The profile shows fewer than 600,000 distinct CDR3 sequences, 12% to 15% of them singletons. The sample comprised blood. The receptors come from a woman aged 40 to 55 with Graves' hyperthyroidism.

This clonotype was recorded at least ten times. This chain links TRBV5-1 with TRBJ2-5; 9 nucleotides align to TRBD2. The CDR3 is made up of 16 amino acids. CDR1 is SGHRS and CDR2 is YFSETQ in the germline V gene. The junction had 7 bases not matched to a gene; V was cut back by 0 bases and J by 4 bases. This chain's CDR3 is CASSLGGLAKRETQYF. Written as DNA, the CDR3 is TGCGCCAGCAGCTTGGGCGGACTAGCGAAAAGAGAGACCCAGTACTTC.

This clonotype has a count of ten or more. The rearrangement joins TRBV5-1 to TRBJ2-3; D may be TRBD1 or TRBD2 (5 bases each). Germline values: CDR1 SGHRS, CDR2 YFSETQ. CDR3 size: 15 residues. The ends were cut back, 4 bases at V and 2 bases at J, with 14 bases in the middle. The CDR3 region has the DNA TGCGCCAGCAGCCCCCATCAGGGAGACACAGATACGCAGTATTTT. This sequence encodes CASSPHQGDTDTQYF.

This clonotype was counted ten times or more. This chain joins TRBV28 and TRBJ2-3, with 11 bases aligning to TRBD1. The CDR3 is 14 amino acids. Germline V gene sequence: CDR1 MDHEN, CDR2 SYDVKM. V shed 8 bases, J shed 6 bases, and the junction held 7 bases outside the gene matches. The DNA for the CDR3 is TGTGCCAGCGTAGGGACAGGGGGAACGGATACGCAGTATTTT. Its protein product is CASVGTGGTDTQYF. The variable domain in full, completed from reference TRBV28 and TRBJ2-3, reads DVKVTQSSRYLVKRTGEKVFLECVQDMDHENMFWYRQDPGLGLRLIYFSYDVKMKEKGDIPEGYSVSREKKERFSLILESASTNQTSMYLCASVGTGGTDTQYFGPGTRLTVL.

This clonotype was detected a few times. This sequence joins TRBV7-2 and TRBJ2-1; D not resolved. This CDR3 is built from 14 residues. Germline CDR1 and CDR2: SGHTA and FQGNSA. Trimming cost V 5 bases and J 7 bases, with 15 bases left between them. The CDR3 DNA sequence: TGTGCCAGCAGCCCCCCCGGCGGTGGGAATGAGCAGTTCTTC. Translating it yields CASSPPGGGNEQFF.

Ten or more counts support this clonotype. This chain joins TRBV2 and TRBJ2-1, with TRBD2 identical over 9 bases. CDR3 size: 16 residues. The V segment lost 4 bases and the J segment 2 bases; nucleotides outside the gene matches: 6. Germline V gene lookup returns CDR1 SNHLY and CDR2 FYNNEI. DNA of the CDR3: TGTGCCAGCAGTGGGGGAGCGGGAGGTCCCTACAATGAGCAGTTCTTC. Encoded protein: CASSGGAGGPYNEQFF.

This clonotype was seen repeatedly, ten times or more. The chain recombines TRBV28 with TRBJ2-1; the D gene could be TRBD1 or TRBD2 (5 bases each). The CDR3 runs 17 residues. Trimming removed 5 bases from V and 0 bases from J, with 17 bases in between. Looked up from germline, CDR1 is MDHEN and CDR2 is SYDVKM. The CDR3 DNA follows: TGTGCCAGCAGTCTAATCGGGACCCCGAGCTCCTACAATGAGCAGTTCTTC. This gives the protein CASSLIGTPSSYNEQFF.

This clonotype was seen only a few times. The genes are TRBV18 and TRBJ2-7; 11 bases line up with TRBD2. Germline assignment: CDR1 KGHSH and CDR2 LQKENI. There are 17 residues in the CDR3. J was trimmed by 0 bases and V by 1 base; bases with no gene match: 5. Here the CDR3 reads CASSPRGTSGSSYEQYF. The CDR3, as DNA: TGTGCCAGCTCACCACGGGGAACTAGCGGGAGCTCCTACGAGCAGTACTTC.

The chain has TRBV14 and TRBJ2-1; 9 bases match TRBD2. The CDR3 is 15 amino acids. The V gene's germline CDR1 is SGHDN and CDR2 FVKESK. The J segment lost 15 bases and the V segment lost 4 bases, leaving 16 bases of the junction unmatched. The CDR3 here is CASSPSEGLAGRSFF. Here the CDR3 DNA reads TGTGCCAGCAGCCCAAGCGAAGGGCTAGCGGGAAGGTCGTTCTTC.

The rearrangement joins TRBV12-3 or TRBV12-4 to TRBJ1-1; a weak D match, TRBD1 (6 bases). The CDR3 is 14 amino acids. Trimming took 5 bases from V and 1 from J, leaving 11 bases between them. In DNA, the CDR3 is TGTGCCAGCAGTGGGGGGGGCCGGAACACTGAAGCTTTCTTT. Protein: CASSGGGRNTEAFF.

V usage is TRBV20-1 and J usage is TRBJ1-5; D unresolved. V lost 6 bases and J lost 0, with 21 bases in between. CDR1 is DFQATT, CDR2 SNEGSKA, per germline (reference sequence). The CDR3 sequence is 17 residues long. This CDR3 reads CSASGLNKDLSNQPQHF. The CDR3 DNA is TGCAGTGCCTCAGGACTAAATAAAGACCTTAGCAATCAGCCCCAGCATTTT.

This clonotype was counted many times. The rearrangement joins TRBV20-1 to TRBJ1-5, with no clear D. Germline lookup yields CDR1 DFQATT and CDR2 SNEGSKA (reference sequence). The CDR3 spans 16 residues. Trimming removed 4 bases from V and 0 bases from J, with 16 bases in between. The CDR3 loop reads CSATLPVSHSNQPQHF. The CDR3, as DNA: TGCAGTGCTACCCTCCCGGTGTCCCATAGCAATCAGCCCCAGCATTTT.

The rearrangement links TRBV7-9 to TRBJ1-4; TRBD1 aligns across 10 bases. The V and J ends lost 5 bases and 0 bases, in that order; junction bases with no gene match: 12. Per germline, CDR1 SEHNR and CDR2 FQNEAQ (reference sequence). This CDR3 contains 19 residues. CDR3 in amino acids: CASSKLTGGHAATNEKLFF. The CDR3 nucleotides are TGTGCCAGCAGCAAGCTGACAGGGGGCCACGCGGCAACTAATGAAAAACTGTTTTTT.

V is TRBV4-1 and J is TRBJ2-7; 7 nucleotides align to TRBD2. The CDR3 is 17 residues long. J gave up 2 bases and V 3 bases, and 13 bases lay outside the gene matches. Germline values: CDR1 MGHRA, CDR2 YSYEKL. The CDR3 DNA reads TGCGCCAGCAGCCACCCATCTGGGCGGGGGTTGACCTACGAGCAGTACTTC. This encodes CASSHPSGRGLTYEQYF.

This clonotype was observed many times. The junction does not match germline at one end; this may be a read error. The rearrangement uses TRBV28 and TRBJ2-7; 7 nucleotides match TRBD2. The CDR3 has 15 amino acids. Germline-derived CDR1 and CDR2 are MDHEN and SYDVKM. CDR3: CASNSGTKASSEQYF. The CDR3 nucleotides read TGTGCCAGCAACTCAGGGACTAAAGCCTCCTCCGAGCAGTACTTC.

This CDR3 is CASSLDGTETQYF. As DNA, the CDR3 is TGTGCCAGCAGTTTAGACGGGACAGAGACCCAGTACTTC. The rearrangement uses TRBV28 and TRBJ2-5; D tentatively reads TRBD1 or TRBD2 (5 bases each). The CDR3 runs to 13 residues. With 2 bases removed from V and 4 bases from J, the gap between germline ends came to 8 bases. Germline CDR1 is MDHEN and CDR2 is SYDVKM.

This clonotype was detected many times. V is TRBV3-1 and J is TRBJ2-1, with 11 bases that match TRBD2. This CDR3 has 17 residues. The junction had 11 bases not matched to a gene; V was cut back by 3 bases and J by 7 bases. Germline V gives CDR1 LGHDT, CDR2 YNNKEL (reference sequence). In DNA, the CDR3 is TGTGCCAGCAGCCAGGTCATAGCGGGAGGGCTCCCTAATGAGCAGTTCTTC. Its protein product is CASSQVIAGGLPNEQFF.

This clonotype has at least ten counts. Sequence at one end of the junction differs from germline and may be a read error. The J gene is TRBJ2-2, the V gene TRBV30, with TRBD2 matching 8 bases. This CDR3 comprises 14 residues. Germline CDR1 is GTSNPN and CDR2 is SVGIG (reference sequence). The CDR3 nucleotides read TGTGCCGGGAGGGGAAGCGGGAGCACCGGGGAGCTGTTTTTT. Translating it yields CAGRGSGSTGELFF.

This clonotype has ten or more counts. The CDR3 loop is CASSLVGGSYNEQFF. DNA for the CDR3: TGCGCCAGCAGCTTGGTCGGGGGCTCCTACAATGAGCAGTTCTTC. The chain has TRBV5-1 and TRBJ2-1; perhaps TRBD2 as D (6 bases). CDR1 and CDR2 (germline): SGHRS, YFSETQ. The CDR3 has 15 amino acids. V shed 0 bases and J shed 0 bases, with 7 bases lying between them.

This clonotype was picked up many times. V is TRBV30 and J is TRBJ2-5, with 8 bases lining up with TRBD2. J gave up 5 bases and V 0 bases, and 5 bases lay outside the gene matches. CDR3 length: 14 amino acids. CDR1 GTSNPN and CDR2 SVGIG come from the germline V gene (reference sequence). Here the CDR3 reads CAWSVQAGVETQYF. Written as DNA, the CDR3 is TGTGCCTGGAGTGTGCAAGCGGGAGTGGAGACCCAGTACTTC. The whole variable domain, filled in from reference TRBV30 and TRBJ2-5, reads SQTIHQWPATLVQPVGSPLSLECTVEGTSNPNLYWYRQAAGRGLQLLFYSVGIGQISSEVPQNLSASRPQDRQFILSSKKLLLSDSGFYLCAWSVQAGVETQYFGPGTRLLVL.

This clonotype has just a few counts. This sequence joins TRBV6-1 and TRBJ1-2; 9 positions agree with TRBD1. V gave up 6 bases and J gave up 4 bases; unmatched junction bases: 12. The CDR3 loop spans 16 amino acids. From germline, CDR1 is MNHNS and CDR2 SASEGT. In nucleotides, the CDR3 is TGTGCCAGCAGATCGGGACAGGGCCCAGAGCCCTATGGCTACACCTTC. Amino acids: CASRSGQGPEPYGYTF.

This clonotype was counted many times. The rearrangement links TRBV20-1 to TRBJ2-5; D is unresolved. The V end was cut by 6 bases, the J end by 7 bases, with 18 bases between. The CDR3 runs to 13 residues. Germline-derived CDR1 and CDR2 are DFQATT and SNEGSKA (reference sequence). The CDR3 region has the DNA TGCAGTGCCTTCGACTCAGGTTCCGGGACCCAGTACTTC. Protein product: CSAFDSGSGTQYF.